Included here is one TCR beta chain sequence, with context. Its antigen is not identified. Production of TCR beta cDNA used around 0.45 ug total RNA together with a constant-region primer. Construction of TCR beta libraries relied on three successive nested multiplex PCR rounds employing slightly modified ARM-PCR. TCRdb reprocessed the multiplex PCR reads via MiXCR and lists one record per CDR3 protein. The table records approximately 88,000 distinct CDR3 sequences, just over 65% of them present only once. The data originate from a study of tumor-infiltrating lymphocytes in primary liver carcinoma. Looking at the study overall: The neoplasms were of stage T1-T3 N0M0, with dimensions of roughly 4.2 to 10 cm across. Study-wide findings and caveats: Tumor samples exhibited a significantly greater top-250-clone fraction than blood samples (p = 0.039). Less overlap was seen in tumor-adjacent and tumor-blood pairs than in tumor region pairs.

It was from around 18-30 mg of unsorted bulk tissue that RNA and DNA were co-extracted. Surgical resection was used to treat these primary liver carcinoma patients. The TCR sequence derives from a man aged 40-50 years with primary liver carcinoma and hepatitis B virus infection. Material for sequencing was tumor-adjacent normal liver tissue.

This CDR3 reads CASLDRSQGPQHF. CDR3 DNA sequence: TGTGCCAGCCTTGATAGGAGCCAAGGGCCCCAGCATTTT. The V call is TRBV6-1, the J call TRBJ1-5; D gene ambiguous. Germline CDR1 MNHNS, CDR2 SASEGT. This CDR3 contains 13 residues. Trimming shortened V by 8 bases and J by 9 bases, and 17 bases separated the two germline ends.